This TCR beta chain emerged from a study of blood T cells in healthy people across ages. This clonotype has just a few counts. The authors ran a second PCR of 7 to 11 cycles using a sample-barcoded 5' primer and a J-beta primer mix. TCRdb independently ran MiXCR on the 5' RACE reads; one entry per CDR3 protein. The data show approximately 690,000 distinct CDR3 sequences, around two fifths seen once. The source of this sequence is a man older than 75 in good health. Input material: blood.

This chain's CDR3 is CAISGTRSNSYNEQFF. The CDR3 coding sequence is TGTGCCATCTCTGGGACTCGGTCGAATTCCTACAATGAGCAGTTCTTC. The chain couples TRBV6-2 or TRBV6-3 to TRBJ2-1, with TRBD2 as a possible D gene (6 bases). Germline values: CDR1 MNHEY, CDR2 SVGEGT. V was cut by 10 bases and J by 1 base, with 20 bases left in between. The CDR3 is 16 residues long.